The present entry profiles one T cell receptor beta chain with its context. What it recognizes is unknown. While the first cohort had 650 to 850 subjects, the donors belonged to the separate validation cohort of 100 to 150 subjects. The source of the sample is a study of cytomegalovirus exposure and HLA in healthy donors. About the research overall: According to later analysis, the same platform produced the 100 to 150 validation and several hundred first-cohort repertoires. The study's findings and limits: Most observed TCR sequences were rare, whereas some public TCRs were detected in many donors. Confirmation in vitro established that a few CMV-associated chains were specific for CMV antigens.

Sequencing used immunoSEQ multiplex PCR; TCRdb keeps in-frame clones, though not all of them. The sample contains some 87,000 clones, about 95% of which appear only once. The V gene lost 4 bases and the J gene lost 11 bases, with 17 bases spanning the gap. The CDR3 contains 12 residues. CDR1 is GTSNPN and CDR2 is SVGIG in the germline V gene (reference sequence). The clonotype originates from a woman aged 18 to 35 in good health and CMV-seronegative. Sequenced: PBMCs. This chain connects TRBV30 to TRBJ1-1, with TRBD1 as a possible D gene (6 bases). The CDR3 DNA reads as TGTGCCTGGATTTCTTCGAGGGGGACGGCTTTCTTT. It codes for CAWISSRGTAFF.